This T cell receptor beta chain was recovered during a study of radiation and T cells in renal cell carcinoma. Profiled with immunoSEQ multiplex PCR; TCRdb holds only in-frame clones, not every one. The sample includes 14,000 to 15,000 clones, less than 65% of them seen just once. Regarding treatment: treatment-naive control, cytoreductive nephrectomy. Germline CDR1 MNHNY, CDR2 SVGAGI (reference sequence). The CDR3 runs 12 residues. V was clipped by 0 bases and J by 6 bases, with 6 bases between them. This clone was detected a few times. The antigen remains undetermined. Whole-study results and caveats: Top 100 clonotypes averaged about 54% in irradiated versus around 40% in nephrectomy-only tumors.

This receptor was taken from a man aged 60 to 75 with renal cell carcinoma. The chain recombines TRBV6-6 with TRBJ2-7, with a possible D match to TRBD1 (5 bases). This sample comprised tumor tissue, obtained from a patient whose treatment was nephrectomy without radiotherapy. Written as DNA, the CDR3 is TGTGCCAGCAGTTACTCTACAGGCGAGCAGTACTTC. Translating it yields CASSYSTGEQYF.